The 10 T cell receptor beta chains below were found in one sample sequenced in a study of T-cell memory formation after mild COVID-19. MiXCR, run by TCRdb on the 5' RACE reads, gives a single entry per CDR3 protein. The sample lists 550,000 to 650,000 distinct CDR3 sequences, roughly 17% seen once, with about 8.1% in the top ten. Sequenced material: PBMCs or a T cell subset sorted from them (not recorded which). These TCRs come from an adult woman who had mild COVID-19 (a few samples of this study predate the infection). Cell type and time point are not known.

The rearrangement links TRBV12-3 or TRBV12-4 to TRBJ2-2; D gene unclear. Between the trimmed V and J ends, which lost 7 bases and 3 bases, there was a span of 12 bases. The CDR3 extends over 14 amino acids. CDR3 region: CASNLAWDTGELFF. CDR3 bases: TGTGCCAGCAACCTCGCCTGGGACACCGGGGAGCTGTTTTTT.

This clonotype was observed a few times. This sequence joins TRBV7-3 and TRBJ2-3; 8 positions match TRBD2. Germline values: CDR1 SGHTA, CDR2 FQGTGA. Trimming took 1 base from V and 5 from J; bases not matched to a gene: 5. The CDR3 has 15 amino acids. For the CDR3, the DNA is TGTGCCAGCAGCTTAAGGGGGACTAGGAAAGATACGCAGTATTTT. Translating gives CASSLRGTRKDTQYF.

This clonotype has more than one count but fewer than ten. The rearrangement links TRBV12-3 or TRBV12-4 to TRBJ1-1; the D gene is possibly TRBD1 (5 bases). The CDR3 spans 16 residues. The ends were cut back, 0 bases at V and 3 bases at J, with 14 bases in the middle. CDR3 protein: CASSLALTGWDTEAFF. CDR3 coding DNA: TGTGCCAGCAGTTTAGCGCTAACAGGTTGGGACACTGAAGCTTTCTTT.

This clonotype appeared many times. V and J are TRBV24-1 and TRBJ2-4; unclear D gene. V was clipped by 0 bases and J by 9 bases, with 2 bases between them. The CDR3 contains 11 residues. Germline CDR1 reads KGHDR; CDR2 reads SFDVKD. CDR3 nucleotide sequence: TGTGCCACCAGTGATTTGAGCATTCAGTACTTC. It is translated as CATSDLSIQYF.

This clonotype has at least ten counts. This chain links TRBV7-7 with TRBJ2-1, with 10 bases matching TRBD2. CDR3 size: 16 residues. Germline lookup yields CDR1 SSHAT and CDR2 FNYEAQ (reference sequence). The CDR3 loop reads CASARTSGTSYNEQFF. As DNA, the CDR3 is TGTGCTAGCGCGCGGACTAGCGGAACCTCCTACAATGAGCAGTTCTTC.

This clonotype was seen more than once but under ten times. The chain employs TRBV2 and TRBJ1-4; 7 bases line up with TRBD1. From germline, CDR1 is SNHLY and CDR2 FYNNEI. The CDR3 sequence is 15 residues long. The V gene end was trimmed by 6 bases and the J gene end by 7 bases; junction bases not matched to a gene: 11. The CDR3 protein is CASSLYRGGGEKLFF. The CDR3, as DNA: TGTGCCAGCAGCCTCTACAGGGGCGGGGGTGAAAAACTGTTTTTT. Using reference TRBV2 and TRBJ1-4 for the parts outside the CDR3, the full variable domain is EPEVTQTPSHQVTQMGQEVILRCVPISNHLYFYWYRQILGQKVEFLVSFYNNEISEKSEIFDDQFSVERPDGSNFTLKIRSTKLEDSAMYFCASSLYRGGGEKLFFGSGTQLSVL.

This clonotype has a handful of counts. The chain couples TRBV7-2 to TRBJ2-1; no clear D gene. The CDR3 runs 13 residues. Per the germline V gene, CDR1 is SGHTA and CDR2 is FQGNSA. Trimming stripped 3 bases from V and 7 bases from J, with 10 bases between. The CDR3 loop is CASSFLDRNEQFF. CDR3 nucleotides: TGTGCCAGCAGCTTTTTAGATCGTAATGAGCAGTTCTTC.

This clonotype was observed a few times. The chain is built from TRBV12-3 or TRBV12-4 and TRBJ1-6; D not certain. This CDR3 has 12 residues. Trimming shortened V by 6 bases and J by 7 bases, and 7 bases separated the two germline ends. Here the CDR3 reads CASRDGNSPLHF. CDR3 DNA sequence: TGTGCCAGCAGGGACGGGAATTCACCCCTCCACTTT.

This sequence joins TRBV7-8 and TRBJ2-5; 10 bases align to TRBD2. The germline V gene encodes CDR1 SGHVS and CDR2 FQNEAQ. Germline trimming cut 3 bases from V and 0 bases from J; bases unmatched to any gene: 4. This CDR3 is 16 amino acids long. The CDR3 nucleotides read TGTGCCAGCAGCTTTGGTAGCGGGGGGAACCAAGAGACCCAGTACTTC. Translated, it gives CASSFGSGGNQETQYF.

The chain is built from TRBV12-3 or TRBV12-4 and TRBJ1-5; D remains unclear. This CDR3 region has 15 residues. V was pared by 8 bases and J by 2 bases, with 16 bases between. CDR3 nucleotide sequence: TGTGCCAGCGGGAGCAGTAGCGAGGGCAATCAGCCCCAGCATTTT. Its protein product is CASGSSSEGNQPQHF.